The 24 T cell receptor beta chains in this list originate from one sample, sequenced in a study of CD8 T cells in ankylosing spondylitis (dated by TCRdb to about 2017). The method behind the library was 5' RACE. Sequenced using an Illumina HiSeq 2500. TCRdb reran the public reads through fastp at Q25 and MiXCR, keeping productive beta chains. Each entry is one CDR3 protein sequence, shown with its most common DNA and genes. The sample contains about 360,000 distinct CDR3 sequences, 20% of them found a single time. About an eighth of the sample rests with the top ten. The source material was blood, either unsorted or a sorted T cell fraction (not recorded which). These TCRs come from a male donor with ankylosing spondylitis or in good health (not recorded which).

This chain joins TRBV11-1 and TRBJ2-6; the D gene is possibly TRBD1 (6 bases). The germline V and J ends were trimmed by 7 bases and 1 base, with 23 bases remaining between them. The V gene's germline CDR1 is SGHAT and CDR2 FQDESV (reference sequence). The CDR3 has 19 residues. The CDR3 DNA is TGTGCCAGCACCTCTGGGGTGTCCAGGGGAAAATCTGGGGCCAACGTCCTGACTTTC. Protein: CASTSGVSRGKSGANVLTF. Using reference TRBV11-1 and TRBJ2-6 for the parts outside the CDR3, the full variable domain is EAEVAQSPRYKITEKSQAVAFWCDPISGHATLYWYRQILGQGPELLVQFQDESVVDDSQLPKDRFSAERLKGVDSTLKIQPAELGDSAMYLCASTSGVSRGKSGANVLTFGAGSRLTVL.

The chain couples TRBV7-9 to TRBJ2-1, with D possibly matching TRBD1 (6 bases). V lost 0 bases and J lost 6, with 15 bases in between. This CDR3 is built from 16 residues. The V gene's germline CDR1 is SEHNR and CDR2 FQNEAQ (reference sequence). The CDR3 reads CASSLALGQGINEQFF. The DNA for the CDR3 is TGTGCCAGCAGCTTAGCGCTCGGCCAGGGGATCAATGAGCAGTTCTTC. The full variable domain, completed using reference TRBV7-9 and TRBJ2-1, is DTGVSQNPRHKITKRGQNVTFRCDPISEHNRLYWYRQTLGQGPEFLTYFQNEAQLEKSRLLSDRFSAERPKGSFSTLEIQRTEQGDSAMYLCASSLALGQGINEQFFGPGTRLTVL.

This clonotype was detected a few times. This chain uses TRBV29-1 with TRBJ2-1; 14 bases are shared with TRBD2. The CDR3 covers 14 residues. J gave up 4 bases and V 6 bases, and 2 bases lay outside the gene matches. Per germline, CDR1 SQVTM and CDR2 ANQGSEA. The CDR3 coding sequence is TGCAGCGTCCGACTAGCGGGGGGGTACAATGAGCAGTTCTTC. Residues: CSVRLAGGYNEQFF.

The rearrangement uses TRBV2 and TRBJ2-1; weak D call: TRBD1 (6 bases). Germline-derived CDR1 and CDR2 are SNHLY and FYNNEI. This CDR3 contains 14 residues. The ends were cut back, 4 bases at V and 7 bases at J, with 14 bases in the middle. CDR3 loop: CASSGAPRGNEQFF. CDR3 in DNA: TGTGCCAGCAGTGGGGCGCCCAGGGGTAATGAGCAGTTCTTC.

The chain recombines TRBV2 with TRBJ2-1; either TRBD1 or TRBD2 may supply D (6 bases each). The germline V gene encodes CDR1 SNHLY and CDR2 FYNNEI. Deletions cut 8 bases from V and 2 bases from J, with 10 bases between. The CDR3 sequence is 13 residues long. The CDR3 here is CASWGAAYNEQFF. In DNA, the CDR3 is TGTGCCAGCTGGGGGGCTGCCTACAATGAGCAGTTCTTC.

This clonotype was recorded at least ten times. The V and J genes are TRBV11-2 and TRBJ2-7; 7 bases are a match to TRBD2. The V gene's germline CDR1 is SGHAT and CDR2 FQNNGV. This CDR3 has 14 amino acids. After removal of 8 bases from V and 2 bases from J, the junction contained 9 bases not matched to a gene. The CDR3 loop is CASSHGGGPYEQYF. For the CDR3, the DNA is TGTGCCAGCTCCCATGGGGGAGGGCCCTACGAGCAGTACTTC.

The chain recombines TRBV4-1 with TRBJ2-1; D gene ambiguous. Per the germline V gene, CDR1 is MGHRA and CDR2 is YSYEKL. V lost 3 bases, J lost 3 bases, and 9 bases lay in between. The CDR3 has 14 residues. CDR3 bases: TGCGCCAGCAGCCATCCATTTAGCTACAATGAGCAGTTCTTC. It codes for CASSHPFSYNEQFF.

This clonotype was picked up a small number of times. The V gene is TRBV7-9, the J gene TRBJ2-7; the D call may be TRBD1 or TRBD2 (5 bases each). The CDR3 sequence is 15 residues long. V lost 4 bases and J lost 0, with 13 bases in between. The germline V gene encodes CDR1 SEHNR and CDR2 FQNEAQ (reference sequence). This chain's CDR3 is CASSSSGGYSYEQYF. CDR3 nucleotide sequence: TGTGCCAGCAGCTCTAGTGGGGGTTACTCCTACGAGCAGTACTTC.

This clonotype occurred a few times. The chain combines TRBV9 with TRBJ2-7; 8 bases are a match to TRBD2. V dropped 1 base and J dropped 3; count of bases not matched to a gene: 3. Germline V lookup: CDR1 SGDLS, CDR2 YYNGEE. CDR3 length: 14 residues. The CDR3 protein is CASSVTAGVYEQYF. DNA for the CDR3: TGTGCCAGCAGCGTAACAGCGGGGGTCTACGAGCAGTACTTC.

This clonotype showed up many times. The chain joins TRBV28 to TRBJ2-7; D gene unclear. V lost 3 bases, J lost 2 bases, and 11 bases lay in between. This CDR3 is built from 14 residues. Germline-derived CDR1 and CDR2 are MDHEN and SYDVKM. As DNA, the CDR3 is TGTGCCAGCAGTTTCCGGATTATCACCTACGAGCAGTACTTC. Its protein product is CASSFRIITYEQYF.

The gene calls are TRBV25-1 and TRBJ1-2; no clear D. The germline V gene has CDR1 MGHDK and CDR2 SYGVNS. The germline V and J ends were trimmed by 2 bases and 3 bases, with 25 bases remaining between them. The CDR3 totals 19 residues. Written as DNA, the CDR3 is TGTGCCAGCAGTGAAAGAAAGCTCTGGGGATACCAGCGGGACTATGGCTACACCTTC. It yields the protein CASSERKLWGYQRDYGYTF.

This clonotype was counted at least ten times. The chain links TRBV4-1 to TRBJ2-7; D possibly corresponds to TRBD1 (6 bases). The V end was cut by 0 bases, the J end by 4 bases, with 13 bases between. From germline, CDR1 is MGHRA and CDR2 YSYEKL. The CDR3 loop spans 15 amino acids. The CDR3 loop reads CASSQDLGRGYEQYF. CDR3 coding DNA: TGCGCCAGCAGCCAAGATCTCGGCAGGGGTTACGAGCAGTACTTC.

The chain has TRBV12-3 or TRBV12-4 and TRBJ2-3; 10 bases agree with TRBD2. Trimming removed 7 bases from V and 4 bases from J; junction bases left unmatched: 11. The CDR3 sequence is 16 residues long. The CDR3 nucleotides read TGTGCCAGCACCGACATCGGACTAGCGGTCGCAGATACGCAGTATTTT. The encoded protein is CASTDIGLAVADTQYF.

In nucleotides, the CDR3 is TGTGCCAGCAGCCCCCGGGACAGGAACTCCTACAATGAGCAGTTCTTC. It codes for CASSPRDRNSYNEQFF. The V call is TRBV9, the J call TRBJ2-1, with TRBD1 matching over 8 bases. The length of the CDR3 is 16 residues. CDR1 SGDLS and CDR2 YYNGEE come from the germline V gene. Losses at the gene ends were 4 bases for V and 0 bases for J; bases not matched to a gene: 6.

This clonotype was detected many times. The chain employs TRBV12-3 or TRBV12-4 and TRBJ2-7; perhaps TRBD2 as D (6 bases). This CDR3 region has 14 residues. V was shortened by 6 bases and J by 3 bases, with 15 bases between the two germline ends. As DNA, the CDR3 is TGTGCCAGCAGCCTGACGGGACTGAGCTACGAGCAGTACTTC. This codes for CASSLTGLSYEQYF.

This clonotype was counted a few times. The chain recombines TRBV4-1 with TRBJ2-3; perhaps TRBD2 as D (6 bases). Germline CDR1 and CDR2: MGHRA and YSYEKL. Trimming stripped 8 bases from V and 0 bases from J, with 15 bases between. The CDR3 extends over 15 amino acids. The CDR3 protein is CASGGDGTSTDTQYF. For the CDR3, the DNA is TGCGCCAGCGGAGGGGACGGAACTAGCACAGATACGCAGTATTTT.

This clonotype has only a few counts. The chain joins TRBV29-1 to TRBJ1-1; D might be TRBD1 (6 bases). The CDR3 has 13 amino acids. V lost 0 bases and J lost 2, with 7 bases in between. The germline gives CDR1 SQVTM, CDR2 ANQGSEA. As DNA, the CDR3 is TGCAGCGTTGAAGAGGGGGCTAACACTGAAGCTTTCTTT. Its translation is CSVEEGANTEAFF.

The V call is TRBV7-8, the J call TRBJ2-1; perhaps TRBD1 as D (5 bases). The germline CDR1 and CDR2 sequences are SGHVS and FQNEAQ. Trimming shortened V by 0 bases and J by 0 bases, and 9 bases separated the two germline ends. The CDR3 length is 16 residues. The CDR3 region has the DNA TGTGCCAGCAGCTTAGCTGGGGCAAGCTCCTACAATGAGCAGTTCTTC. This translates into CASSLAGASSYNEQFF.

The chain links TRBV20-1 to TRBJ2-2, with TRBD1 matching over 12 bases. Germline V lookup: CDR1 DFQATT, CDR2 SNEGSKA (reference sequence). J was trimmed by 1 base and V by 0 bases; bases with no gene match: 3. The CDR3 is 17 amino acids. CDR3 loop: CSARDWDRGLNTGELFF. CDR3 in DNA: TGCAGTGCTAGAGATTGGGACAGGGGGCTGAACACCGGGGAGCTGTTTTTT.

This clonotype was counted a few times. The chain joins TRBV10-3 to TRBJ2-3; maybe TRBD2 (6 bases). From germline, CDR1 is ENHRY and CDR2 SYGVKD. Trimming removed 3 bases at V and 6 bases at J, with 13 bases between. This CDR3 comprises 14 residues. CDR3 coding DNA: TGTGCCATCAGTGAACTAGCAGACTGGGATACGCAGTATTTT. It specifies CAISELADWDTQYF.

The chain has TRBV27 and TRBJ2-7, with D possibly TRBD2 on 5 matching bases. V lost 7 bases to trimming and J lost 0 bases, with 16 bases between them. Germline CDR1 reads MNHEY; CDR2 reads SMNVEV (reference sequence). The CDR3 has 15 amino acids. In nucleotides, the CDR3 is TGTGCCAGCAAAGGATGGAGCGGCAGCTCCTACGAGCAGTACTTC. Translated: CASKGWSGSSYEQYF.

In nucleotides, the CDR3 is TGTGCCAGCTCACAAGGGAGGACAAACACAGATACGCAGTATTTT. Translation gives CASSQGRTNTDTQYF. The chain recombines TRBV18 with TRBJ2-3; the D gene is possibly TRBD2 (6 bases). Germline CDR1 KGHSH, CDR2 LQKENI. Trimming stripped 4 bases from V and 2 bases from J, with 13 bases between. The CDR3 contains 15 residues.

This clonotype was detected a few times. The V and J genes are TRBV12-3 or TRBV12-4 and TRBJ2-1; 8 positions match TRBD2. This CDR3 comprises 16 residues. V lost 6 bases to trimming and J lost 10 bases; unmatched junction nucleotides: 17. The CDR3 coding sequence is TGTGCCAGCAGGCCCAATAGCGGGGAGGTTCTACAAGAGCAGTTCTTC. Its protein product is CASRPNSGEVLQEQFF.

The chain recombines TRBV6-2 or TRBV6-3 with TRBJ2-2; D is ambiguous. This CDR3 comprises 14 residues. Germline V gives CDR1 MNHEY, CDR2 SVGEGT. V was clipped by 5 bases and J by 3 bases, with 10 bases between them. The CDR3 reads CASSPRFDTGELFF. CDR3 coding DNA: TGTGCCAGCAGTCCTCGTTTTGACACCGGGGAGCTGTTTTTT.